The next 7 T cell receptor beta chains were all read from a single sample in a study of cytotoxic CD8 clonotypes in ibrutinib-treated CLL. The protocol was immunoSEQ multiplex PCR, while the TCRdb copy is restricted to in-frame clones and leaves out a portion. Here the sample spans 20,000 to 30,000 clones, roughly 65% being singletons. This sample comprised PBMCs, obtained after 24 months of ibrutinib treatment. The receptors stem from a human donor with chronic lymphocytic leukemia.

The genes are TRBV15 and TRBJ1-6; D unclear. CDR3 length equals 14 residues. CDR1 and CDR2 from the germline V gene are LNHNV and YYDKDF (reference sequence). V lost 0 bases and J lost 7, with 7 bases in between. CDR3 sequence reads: CATSRDLGNSPLHF. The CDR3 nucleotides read TGTGCCACCAGCAGAGATCTAGGAAATTCACCCCTCCACTTT.

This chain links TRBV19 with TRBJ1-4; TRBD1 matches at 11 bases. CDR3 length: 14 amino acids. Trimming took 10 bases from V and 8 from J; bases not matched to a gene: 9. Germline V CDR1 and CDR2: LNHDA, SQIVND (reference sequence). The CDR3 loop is CATGDRGLLEKLFF. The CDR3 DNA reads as TGTGCCACCGGGGACAGGGGGTTGCTGGAAAAACTGTTTTTT.

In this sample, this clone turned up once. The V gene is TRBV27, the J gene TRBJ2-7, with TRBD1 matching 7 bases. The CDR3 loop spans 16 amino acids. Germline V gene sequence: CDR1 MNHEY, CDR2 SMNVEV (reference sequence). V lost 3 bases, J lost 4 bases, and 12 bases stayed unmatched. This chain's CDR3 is CASSFLEPTGIYEQYF. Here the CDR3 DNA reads TGTGCCAGCAGTTTTCTGGAACCGACAGGGATTTACGAGCAGTACTTC.

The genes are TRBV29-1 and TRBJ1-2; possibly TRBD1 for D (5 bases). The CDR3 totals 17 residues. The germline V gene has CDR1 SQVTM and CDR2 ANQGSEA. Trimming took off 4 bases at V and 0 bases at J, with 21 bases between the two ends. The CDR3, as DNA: TGCAGCGTTGGTGAGGGGCCTTCTTTTCCAGCTAACTATGGCTACACCTTC. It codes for CSVGEGPSFPANYGYTF.

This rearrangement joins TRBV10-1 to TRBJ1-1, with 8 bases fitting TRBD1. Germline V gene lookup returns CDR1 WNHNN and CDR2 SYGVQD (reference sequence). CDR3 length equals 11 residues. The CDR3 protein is CRQGSNTEAFF. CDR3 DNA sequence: TGCCGACAGGGGTCGAACACTGAAGCTTTCTTT.

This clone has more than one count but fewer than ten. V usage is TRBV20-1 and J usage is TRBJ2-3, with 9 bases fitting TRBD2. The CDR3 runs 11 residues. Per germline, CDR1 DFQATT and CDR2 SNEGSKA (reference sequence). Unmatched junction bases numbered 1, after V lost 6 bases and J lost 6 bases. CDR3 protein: CSASGGDTQYF. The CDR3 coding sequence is TGCAGTGCCAGCGGGGGGGATACGCAGTATTTT.

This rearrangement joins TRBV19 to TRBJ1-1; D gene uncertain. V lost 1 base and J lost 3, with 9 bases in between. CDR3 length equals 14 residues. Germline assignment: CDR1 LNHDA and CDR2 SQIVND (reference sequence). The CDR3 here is CASSIGGGDTEAFF. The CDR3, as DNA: TGTGCCAGTAGTATAGGTGGCGGGGACACTGAAGCTTTCTTT.